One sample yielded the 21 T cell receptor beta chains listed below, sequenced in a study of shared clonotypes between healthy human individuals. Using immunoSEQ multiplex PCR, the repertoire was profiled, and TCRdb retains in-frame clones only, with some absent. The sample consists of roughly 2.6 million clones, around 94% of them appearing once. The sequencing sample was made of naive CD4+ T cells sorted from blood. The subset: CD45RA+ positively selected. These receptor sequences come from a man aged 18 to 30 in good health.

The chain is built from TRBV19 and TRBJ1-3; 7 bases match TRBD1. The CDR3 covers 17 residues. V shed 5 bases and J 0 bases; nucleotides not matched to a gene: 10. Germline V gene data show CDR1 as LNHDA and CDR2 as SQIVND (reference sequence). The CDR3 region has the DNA TGTGCCAGTAGTCCACACCAGGGACAGACCTCTGGAAACACCATATATTTT. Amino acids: CASSPHQGQTSGNTIYF.

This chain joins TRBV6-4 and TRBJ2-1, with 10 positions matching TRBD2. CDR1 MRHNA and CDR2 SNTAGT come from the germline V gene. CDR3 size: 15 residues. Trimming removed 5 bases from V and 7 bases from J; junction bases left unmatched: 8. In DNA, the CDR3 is TGTGCCAGCAGTCCCTCCCTAGCGGGAGCAAATGAGCAGTTCTTC. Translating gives CASSPSLAGANEQFF.

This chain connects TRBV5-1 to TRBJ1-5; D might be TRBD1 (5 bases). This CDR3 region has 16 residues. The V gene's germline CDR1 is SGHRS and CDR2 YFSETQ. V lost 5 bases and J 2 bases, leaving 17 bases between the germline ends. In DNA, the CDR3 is TGCGCCAGCAGACAGGACGGAGATAATGGCAATCAGCCCCAGCATTTT. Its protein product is CASRQDGDNGNQPQHF.

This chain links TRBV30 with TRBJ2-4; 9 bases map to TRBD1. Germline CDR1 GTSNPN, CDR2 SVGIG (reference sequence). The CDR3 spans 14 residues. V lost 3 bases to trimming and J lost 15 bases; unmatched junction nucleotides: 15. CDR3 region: CAWSPGTGRLSLYF. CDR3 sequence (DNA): TGTGCCTGGAGCCCCGGGACAGGGCGGTTATCCTTGTACTTC.

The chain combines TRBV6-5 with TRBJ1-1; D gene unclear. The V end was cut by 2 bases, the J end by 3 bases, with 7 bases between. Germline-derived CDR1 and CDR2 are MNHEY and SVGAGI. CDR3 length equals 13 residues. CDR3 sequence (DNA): TGTGCCAGCAGTTACGCGAGTTACACTGAAGCTTTCTTT. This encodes CASSYASYTEAFF.

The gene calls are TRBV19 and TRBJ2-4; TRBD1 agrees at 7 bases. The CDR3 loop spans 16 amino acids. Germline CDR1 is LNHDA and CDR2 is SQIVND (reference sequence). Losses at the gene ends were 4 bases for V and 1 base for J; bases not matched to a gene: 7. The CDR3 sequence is CASSTDRVGAKNIQYF. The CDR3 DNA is TGTGCCAGTAGTACCGACAGGGTTGGTGCCAAAAACATTCAGTACTTC.

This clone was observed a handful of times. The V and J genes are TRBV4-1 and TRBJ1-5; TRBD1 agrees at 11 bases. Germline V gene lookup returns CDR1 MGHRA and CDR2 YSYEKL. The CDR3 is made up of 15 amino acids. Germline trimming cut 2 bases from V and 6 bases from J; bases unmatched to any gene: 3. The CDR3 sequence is CASSQWTGGGQPQHF. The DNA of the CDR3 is TGCGCCAGCAGCCAATGGACAGGGGGCGGTCAGCCCCAGCATTTT.

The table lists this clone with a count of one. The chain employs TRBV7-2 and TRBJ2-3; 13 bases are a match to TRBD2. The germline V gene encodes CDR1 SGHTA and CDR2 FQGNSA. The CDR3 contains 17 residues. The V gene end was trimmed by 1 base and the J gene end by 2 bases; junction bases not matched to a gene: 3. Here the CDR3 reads CASSLVGTSGTTDTQYF. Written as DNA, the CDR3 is TGTGCCAGCAGCTTAGTAGGGACTAGCGGGACCACAGATACGCAGTATTTT.

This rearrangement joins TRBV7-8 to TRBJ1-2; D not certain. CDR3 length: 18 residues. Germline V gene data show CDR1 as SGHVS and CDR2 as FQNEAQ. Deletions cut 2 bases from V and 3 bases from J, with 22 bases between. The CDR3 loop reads CASSLLRTWGNRDYGYTF. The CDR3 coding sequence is TGTGCCAGCAGCTTATTGAGGACTTGGGGTAATAGGGACTATGGCTACACCTTC.

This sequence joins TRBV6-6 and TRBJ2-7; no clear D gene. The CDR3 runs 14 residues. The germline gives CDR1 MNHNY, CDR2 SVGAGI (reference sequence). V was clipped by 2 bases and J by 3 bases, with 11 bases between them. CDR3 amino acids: CASSYAATNYEQYF. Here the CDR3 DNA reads TGTGCCAGCAGTTACGCGGCCACGAACTACGAGCAGTACTTC.

CDR3 sequence reads: CASSQGEAVTYNSPLHF. The CDR3 DNA is TGTGCCAGCAGCCAAGGGGAGGCAGTGACATATAATTCACCCCTCCACTTT. The chain carries TRBV14 and TRBJ1-6; D is unclear. CDR1 is SGHDN and CDR2 is FVKESK in the germline V gene. Deletions cut 1 base from V and 4 bases from J, with 14 bases between. The CDR3 sequence is 17 residues long.

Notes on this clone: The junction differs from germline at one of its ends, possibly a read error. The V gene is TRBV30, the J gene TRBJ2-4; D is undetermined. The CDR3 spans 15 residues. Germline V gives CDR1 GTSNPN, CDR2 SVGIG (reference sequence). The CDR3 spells CAWSSPDRAQNIQYF. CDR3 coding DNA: TGTGCCTGGAGTTCTCCGGATCGAGCCCAAAACATTCAGTACTTC.

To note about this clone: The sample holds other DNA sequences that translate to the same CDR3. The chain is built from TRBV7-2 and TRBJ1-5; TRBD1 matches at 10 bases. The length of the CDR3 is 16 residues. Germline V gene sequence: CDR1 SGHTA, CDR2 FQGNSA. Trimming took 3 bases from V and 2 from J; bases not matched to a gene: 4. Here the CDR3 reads CASSFGQGGGNQPQHF. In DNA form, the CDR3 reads TGTGCCAGCAGCTTCGGACAGGGGGGAGGCAATCAGCCCCAGCATTTT.

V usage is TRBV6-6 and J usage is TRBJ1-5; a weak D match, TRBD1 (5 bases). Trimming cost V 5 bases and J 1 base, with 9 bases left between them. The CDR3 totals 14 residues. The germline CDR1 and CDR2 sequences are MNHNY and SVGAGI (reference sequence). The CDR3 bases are TGTGCCAGCAGTAAGACAGAGAGCAATCAGCCCCAGCATTTT. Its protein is CASSKTESNQPQHF.

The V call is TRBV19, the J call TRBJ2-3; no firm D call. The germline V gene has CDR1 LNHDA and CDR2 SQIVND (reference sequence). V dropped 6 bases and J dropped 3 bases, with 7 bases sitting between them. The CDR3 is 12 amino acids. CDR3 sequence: CASRWGTDTQYF. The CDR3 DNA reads TGTGCCAGTAGATGGGGTACAGATACGCAGTATTTT.

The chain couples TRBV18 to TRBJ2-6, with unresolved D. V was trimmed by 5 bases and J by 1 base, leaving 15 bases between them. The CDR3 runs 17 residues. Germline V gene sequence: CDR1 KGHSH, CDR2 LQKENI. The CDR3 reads CASSLPGVVSGANVLTF. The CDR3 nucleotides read TGTGCCAGCTCATTACCGGGTGTAGTATCTGGGGCCAACGTCCTGACTTTC.

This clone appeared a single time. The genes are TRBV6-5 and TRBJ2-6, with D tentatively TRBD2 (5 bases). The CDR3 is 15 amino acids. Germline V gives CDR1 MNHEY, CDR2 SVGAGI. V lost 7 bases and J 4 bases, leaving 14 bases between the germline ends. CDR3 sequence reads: CASNAGVLGANVLTF. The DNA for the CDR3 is TGTGCCAGCAATGCCGGGGTCCTCGGGGCCAACGTCCTGACTTTC.

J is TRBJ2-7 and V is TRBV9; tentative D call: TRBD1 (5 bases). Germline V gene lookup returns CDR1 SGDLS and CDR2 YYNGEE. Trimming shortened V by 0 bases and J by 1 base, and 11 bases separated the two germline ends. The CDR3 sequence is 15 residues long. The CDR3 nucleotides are TGTGCCAGCAGCGTAGAATCAGGGAAATCCTACGAGCAGTACTTC. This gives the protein CASSVESGKSYEQYF.

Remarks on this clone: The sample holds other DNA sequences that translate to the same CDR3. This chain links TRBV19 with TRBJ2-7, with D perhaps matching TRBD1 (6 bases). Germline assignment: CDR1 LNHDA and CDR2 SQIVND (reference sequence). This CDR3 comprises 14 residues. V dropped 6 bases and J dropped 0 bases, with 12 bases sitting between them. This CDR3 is CASRLTGSSYEQYF. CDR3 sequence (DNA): TGTGCCAGTAGGTTAACAGGGAGCTCCTACGAGCAGTACTTC.

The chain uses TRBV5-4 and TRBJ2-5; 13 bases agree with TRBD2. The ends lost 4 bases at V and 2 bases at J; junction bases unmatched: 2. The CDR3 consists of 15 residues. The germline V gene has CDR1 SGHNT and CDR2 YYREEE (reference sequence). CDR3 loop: CASSRGLAGQETQYF. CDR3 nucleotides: TGTGCCAGCAGCCGGGGACTAGCGGGGCAAGAGACCCAGTACTTC. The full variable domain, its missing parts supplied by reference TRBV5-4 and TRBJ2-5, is ETGVTQSPTHLIKTRGQQVTLRCSSQSGHNTVSWYQQALGQGPQFIFQYYREEENGRGNFPPRFSGLQFPNYSSELNVNALELDDSALYLCASSRGLAGQETQYFGPGTRLLVL.

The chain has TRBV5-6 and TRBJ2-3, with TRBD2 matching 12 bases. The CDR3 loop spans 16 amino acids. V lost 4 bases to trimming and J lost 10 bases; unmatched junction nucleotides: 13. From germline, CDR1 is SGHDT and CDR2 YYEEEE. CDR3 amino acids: CASSGLASGRAYAQYF. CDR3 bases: TGTGCCAGCAGCGGCCTGGCTAGCGGGAGGGCCTATGCGCAGTATTTT. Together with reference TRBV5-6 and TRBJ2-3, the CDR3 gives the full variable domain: DAGVTQSPTHLIKTRGQQVTLRCSPKSGHDTVSWYQQALGQGPQFIFQYYEEEERQRGNFPDRFSGHQFPNYSSELNVNALLLGDSALYLCASSGLASGRAYAQYFGPGTRLTVL.